This T cell receptor beta chain was found in a study of blood T cell repertoires in COVID-19. Measured with immunoSEQ multiplex PCR; TCRdb has only the in-frame clones, and not every one. The sample consists of around 190,000 clones, around 76% of them appearing once. J was trimmed by 3 bases and V by 1 base; bases with no gene match: 14. The CDR3 is 19 amino acids. In germline, CDR1 is LGHNA, CDR2 YSLEER. This clone has a handful of counts. This receptor was obtained from a woman aged 45-59 years with active or convalescent COVID-19. The specimen sequenced was peripheral blood. V is TRBV4-3 and J is TRBJ1-5, with TRBD1 matching 8 bases. CDR3 nucleotides: TGCGCCAGCAGCCAAGGTTGGGTCGACAGGGGCGTCTCCAATCAGCCCCAGCATTTT. Residues: CASSQGWVDRGVSNQPQHF.